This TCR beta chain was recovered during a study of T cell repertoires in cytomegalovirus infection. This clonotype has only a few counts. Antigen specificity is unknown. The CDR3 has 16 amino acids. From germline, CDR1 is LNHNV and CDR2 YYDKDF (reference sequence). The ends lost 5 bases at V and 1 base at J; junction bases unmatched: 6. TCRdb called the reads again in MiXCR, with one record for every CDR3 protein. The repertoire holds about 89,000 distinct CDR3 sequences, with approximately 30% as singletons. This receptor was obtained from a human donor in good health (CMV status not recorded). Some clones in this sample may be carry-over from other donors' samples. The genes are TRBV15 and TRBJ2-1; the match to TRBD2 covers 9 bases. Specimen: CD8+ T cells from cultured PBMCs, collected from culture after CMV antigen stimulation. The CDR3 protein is CATSETSGPSYNEQFF. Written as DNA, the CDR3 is TGTGCCACCAGCGAGACTAGCGGTCCATCCTACAATGAGCAGTTCTTC.